One sample yielded the 25 T cell receptor beta chains listed below, sequenced in a study of cytomegalovirus exposure and HLA in healthy donors. Here immunoSEQ multiplex PCR was the method, and the copy in TCRdb shows in-frame clones only, minus some. The sample has 66,000 or so clones, approximately 96% seen once. Sequencing input: PBMCs. These receptors all stem from a woman in her late teens or twenties in good health and CMV-seropositive.

CDR3 DNA: TGCGCCAGCAGCCATCGACTAGCGGGTACAGATACGCAGTATTTT. Translation: CASSHRLAGTDTQYF. The chain recombines TRBV4-1 with TRBJ2-3; 10 bases map to TRBD2. The CDR3 consists of 15 residues. The J segment lost 3 bases and the V segment lost 3 bases, leaving 3 bases of the junction unmatched. Germline CDR1 is MGHRA and CDR2 is YSYEKL.

The J gene is TRBJ1-1, the V gene TRBV25-1; D is ambiguous. This CDR3 spans 13 amino acids. Trimming removed 3 bases at V and 7 bases at J, with 12 bases between. Germline values: CDR1 MGHDK, CDR2 SYGVNS. CDR3 in DNA: TGTGCCAGCAGTGACCTGGGAGGAGTTGAAGCTTTCTTT. Translation gives CASSDLGGVEAFF. Drawing the rest from reference TRBV25-1 and TRBJ1-1, the complete variable domain is EADIYQTPRYLVIGTGKKITLECSQTMGHDKMYWYQQDPGMELHLIHYSYGVNSTEKGDLSSESTVSRIRTEHFPLTLESARPSHTSQYLCASSDLGGVEAFFGQGTRLTVV.

This chain links TRBV11-2 with TRBJ2-1, with D possibly being TRBD1 (5 bases). This CDR3 is built from 12 residues. Germline lookup yields CDR1 SGHAT and CDR2 FQNNGV. The V end was cut by 5 bases, the J end by 8 bases, with 10 bases between. The CDR3 sequence is CASSRGRHEQFF. The CDR3, as DNA: TGTGCCAGCAGCAGGGGTAGGCATGAGCAGTTCTTC.

The chain joins TRBV9 to TRBJ2-2; D might be TRBD2 (5 bases). The CDR3 is 15 residues long. V lost 2 bases and J lost 3, with 11 bases in between. In germline, CDR1 is SGDLS, CDR2 YYNGEE. CDR3 nucleotide sequence: TGTGCCAGCAGCGTTGTGGGAGTCGACACCGGGGAGCTGTTTTTT. Translated: CASSVVGVDTGELFF.

This clone came up once. The chain links TRBV5-4 to TRBJ2-1; TRBD2 matches at 7 bases. The V and J ends lost 1 base and 4 bases, in that order; junction bases with no gene match: 2. The CDR3 spans 14 residues. Germline V gene lookup returns CDR1 SGHNT and CDR2 YYREEE (reference sequence). The CDR3 nucleotides read TGTGCCAGCAGCTTGTCCGGGGGGTACAATGAGCAGTTCTTC. This gives the protein CASSLSGGYNEQFF.

The DNA for the CDR3 is TGTGCCAGCAGTGAGACTAGCGGGAGGGTTACAGATACGCAGTATTTT. Its translation: CASSETSGRVTDTQYF. V usage is TRBV2 and J usage is TRBJ2-3; TRBD2 matches 14 bases. Trimming removed 3 bases from V and 3 bases from J; junction bases left unmatched: 2. Germline lookup yields CDR1 SNHLY and CDR2 FYNNEI. The CDR3 is 16 residues long.

The chain uses TRBV2 and TRBJ1-5, with 7 positions matching TRBD1. V dropped 5 bases and J dropped 2; count of bases not matched to a gene: 6. In germline, CDR1 is SNHLY, CDR2 FYNNEI. This CDR3 region has 15 residues. The CDR3 region has the DNA TGTGCCAGCAGTAACCAGACAGGGCGCAATCAGCCCCAGCATTTT. Its translation: CASSNQTGRNQPQHF. Complete variable domain (other parts from reference TRBV2 and TRBJ1-5): EPEVTQTPSHQVTQMGQEVILRCVPISNHLYFYWYRQILGQKVEFLVSFYNNEISEKSEIFDDQFSVERPDGSNFTLKIRSTKLEDSAMYFCASSNQTGRNQPQHFGDGTRLSIL.

This sequence joins TRBV5-6 and TRBJ2-3, with a weak D call TRBD2 (6 bases). The CDR3 covers 16 residues. With 4 bases removed from V and 4 bases from J, the gap between germline ends came to 19 bases. Germline V gene sequence: CDR1 SGHDT, CDR2 YYEEEE. CDR3 loop: CASSTPVGTESDTQYF. The CDR3 DNA follows: TGTGCCAGCAGCACCCCCGTTGGGACTGAGTCAGATACGCAGTATTTT.

J is TRBJ2-5 and V is TRBV7-9, with D maybe TRBD2 (6 bases). This CDR3 has 14 amino acids. V shed 1 base and J shed 5 bases, with 11 bases lying between them. Germline V gene data show CDR1 as SEHNR and CDR2 as FQNEAQ (reference sequence). CDR3 amino acids: CASSLVGGTETQYF. CDR3 sequence (DNA): TGTGCCAGCAGCTTAGTTGGGGGGACGGAGACCCAGTACTTC.

The chain couples TRBV9 to TRBJ1-5; tentatively, D is TRBD1 (6 bases). This CDR3 has 16 residues. Trimming shortened V by 0 bases and J by 6 bases, and 16 bases separated the two germline ends. Germline CDR1 reads SGDLS; CDR2 reads YYNGEE. This CDR3 reads CASSVVAGEGGQPQHF. CDR3 nucleotide sequence: TGTGCCAGCAGCGTAGTGGCAGGGGAGGGCGGTCAGCCCCAGCATTTT. Filled out from reference TRBV9 and TRBJ1-5, the complete variable domain reads DSGVTQTPKHLITATGQRVTLRCSPRSGDLSVYWYQQSLDQGLQFLIQYYNGEERAKGNILERFSAQQFPDLHSELNLSSLELGDSALYFCASSVVAGEGGQPQHFGDGTRLSIL.

CDR3 sequence reads: CASSLSQGYEQYF. CDR3 DNA sequence: TGTGCCAGCAGCCTTTCGCAGGGCTACGAGCAGTACTTC. The rearrangement links TRBV7-8 to TRBJ2-7, with D tentatively TRBD1 (5 bases). Germline CDR1 reads SGHVS; CDR2 reads FQNEAQ. The V and J ends lost 5 bases and 3 bases respectively, with 11 bases between them. The CDR3 spans 13 residues.

This clone was counted a single time. The gene calls are TRBV6-5 and TRBJ2-7; TRBD1 aligns across 10 bases. After removal of 5 bases from V and 3 bases from J, the junction contained 4 bases not matched to a gene. The CDR3 covers 14 residues. The germline gives CDR1 MNHEY, CDR2 SVGAGI. The CDR3 region is CASSRQGASYEQYF. CDR3 bases: TGTGCCAGCAGTCGACAGGGGGCTAGCTACGAGCAGTACTTC.

This chain connects TRBV7-2 to TRBJ2-1; D might be TRBD2 (6 bases). Germline CDR1 reads SGHTA; CDR2 reads FQGNSA. The CDR3 totals 14 residues. Trimming removed 5 bases from V and 3 bases from J, with 11 bases in between. Written as DNA, the CDR3 is TGTGCCAGCAGCCCGGAGGGGTTCTACAATGAGCAGTTCTTC. This translates into CASSPEGFYNEQFF. Looking up the rest from reference TRBV7-2 and TRBJ2-1 gives the full variable domain: GAGVSQSPSNKVTEKGKDVELRCDPISGHTALYWYRQSLGQGLEFLIYFQGNSAPDKSGLPSDRFSAERTGGSVSTLTIQRTQQEDSAVYLCASSPEGFYNEQFFGPGTRLTVL.

J is TRBJ1-5 and V is TRBV30; D is undetermined. The CDR3 sequence is 13 residues long. Trimming took off 4 bases at V and 4 bases at J, with 11 bases between the two ends. The germline V gene has CDR1 GTSNPN and CDR2 SVGIG (reference sequence). The DNA of the CDR3 is TGTGCCTGGAACCTCCAGACTAATCAGCCCCAGCATTTT. Protein sequence: CAWNLQTNQPQHF.

The rearrangement joins TRBV29-1 to TRBJ2-2, with 12 bases lining up with TRBD2. The CDR3 is made up of 15 amino acids. Per the germline V gene, CDR1 is SQVTM and CDR2 is ANQGSEA. J lost 0 bases, V lost 6 bases, and 2 bases had no gene match. The CDR3 sequence: CSVWTSGANTGELFF. As DNA, the CDR3 is TGCAGCGTCTGGACTAGCGGGGCGAACACCGGGGAGCTGTTTTTT.

V and J are TRBV9 and TRBJ2-2; tentatively, D is TRBD2 (6 bases). Trimming took off 0 bases at V and 9 bases at J, with 18 bases between the two ends. This CDR3 contains 16 residues. Germline V CDR1 and CDR2: SGDLS, YYNGEE. The CDR3 sequence: CASSVDGGRIPRELFF. CDR3 DNA: TGTGCCAGCAGCGTAGATGGGGGGAGAATTCCGAGGGAGCTGTTTTTT. Together with reference TRBV9 and TRBJ2-2, the CDR3 gives the full variable domain: DSGVTQTPKHLITATGQRVTLRCSPRSGDLSVYWYQQSLDQGLQFLIQYYNGEERAKGNILERFSAQQFPDLHSELNLSSLELGDSALYFCASSVDGGRIPRELFFGEGSRLTVL.

The chain links TRBV7-9 to TRBJ2-2, with D possibly matching TRBD2 (5 bases). The CDR3 runs 16 residues. CDR1 SEHNR and CDR2 FQNEAQ come from the germline V gene (reference sequence). The V end lost 9 bases, the J end lost 7 bases, and 24 bases lay between the germline ends. CDR3 residues: CASPLNAASWDGELFF. In DNA form, the CDR3 reads TGTGCCAGTCCCCTCAACGCGGCTAGCTGGGACGGGGAGCTGTTTTTT.

The chain uses TRBV7-9 and TRBJ2-5, with 10 bases identical to TRBD2. In germline, CDR1 is SEHNR, CDR2 FQNEAQ (reference sequence). V lost 3 bases to trimming and J lost 1 base; unmatched junction nucleotides: 11. This CDR3 spans 18 amino acids. The CDR3 region is CASSFGPSGRAPQETQYF. As DNA, the CDR3 is TGTGCCAGCAGCTTTGGCCCCAGCGGGAGGGCCCCCCAAGAGACCCAGTACTTC.

The chain carries TRBV6-1 and TRBJ2-1, with a tentative D call TRBD2 (5 bases). CDR1 and CDR2 from the germline V gene are MNHNS and SASEGT. V was trimmed by 0 bases and J by 14 bases, leaving 14 bases between them. This CDR3 region has 13 residues. CDR3 DNA: TGTGCCAGCAGTGAAGCGGGAGTTTCTGCCGAGTTCTTC. Protein sequence: CASSEAGVSAEFF.

The chain is built from TRBV28 and TRBJ2-5; a weak D match, TRBD2 (6 bases). CDR3 size: 12 residues. Germline values: CDR1 MDHEN, CDR2 SYDVKM. Trimming removed 7 bases at V and 4 bases at J, with 10 bases between. The CDR3: CASKAGGETQYF. The DNA for the CDR3 is TGTGCCAGCAAAGCCGGGGGAGAGACCCAGTACTTC.

The chain has TRBV29-1 and TRBJ1-1; D not certain. The V gene's germline CDR1 is SQVTM and CDR2 ANQGSEA. V lost 3 bases and J lost 4, with 18 bases in between. The CDR3 is made up of 15 amino acids. The CDR3 reads CSVDSRDSWSTEAFF. The CDR3 nucleotides read TGCAGCGTTGATTCGAGAGACTCTTGGAGCACTGAAGCTTTCTTT.

The rearrangement links TRBV28 to TRBJ2-7; 9 bases agree with TRBD2. CDR1 and CDR2 (germline): MDHEN, SYDVKM. With V trimmed by 3 bases and J by 2 bases, 5 bases remained unmatched. The CDR3 sequence is 15 residues long. The CDR3 sequence: CASSLEREAPYEQYF. CDR3 bases: TGTGCCAGCAGTTTGGAGCGGGAGGCCCCCTACGAGCAGTACTTC.

This clone was detected only once. V is TRBV7-9 and J is TRBJ2-2, with 9 bases fitting TRBD1. The CDR3 is 16 amino acids. CDR1 is SEHNR and CDR2 is FQNEAQ in the germline V gene (reference sequence). V lost 5 bases, J lost 8 bases, and 12 bases stayed unmatched. CDR3 DNA sequence: TGTGCCAGCAGCGTAACACAGGGGGCCTTTTCTGGGGAGCTGTTTTTT. Encoded protein: CASSVTQGAFSGELFF.

V and J are TRBV5-1 and TRBJ1-3; D is unresolved. The CDR3 totals 15 residues. The V and J ends lost 4 bases and 4 bases respectively, with 15 bases between them. CDR1 and CDR2 from the germline V gene are SGHRS and YFSETQ. CDR3 coding DNA: TGCGCCAGCAGCGCGGTCCGGGAGTCCGGAAACACCATATATTTT. It yields the protein CASSAVRESGNTIYF.

The chain has TRBV7-6 and TRBJ2-3, with a possible D match to TRBD2 (5 bases). The CDR3 runs 14 residues. V was shortened by 4 bases and J by 4 bases, with 12 bases between the two germline ends. Looked up from germline, CDR1 is SGHVS and CDR2 is FNYEAQ. The CDR3 protein is CASSSTDYSDTQYF. CDR3 DNA sequence: TGTGCCAGCAGCTCGACTGACTACTCAGATACGCAGTATTTT.